One sample yielded the 21 T cell receptor beta chains listed below, sequenced in a study of PD-L1 blockade in urothelial cancer. Here immunoSEQ multiplex PCR was the method, and the copy in TCRdb shows in-frame clones only, minus some. Counted here are some 100,000 clones, 89% occurring once; the ten biggest clones make up more than 0.85%. Noted time point: pretreatment peripheral blood. Specimen: PBMCs, collected around atezolizumab (anti-PD-L1) treatment. The receptors were gathered from a woman older than 75 with urothelial cancer.

The chain couples TRBV19 to TRBJ2-1; D call uncertain. Germline CDR1 reads LNHDA; CDR2 reads SQIVND (reference sequence). V was shortened by 4 bases and J by 5 bases, with 15 bases between the two germline ends. The CDR3 is 15 amino acids. CDR3 in DNA: TGTGCCAGTAGTACCCCTTACGGCGGAAACAATGAGCAGTTCTTC. It specifies CASSTPYGGNNEQFF.

The V and J genes are TRBV4-2 and TRBJ2-4; 8 bases align to TRBD1. The germline V gene encodes CDR1 LGHNA and CDR2 YNFKEQ. The length of the CDR3 is 18 residues. Unmatched junction bases numbered 11, after V lost 4 bases and J lost 0 bases. This chain's CDR3 is CASSLMTGVLQAKNIQYF. CDR3 sequence (DNA): TGTGCCAGCAGCCTAATGACAGGGGTCCTACAAGCCAAAAACATTCAGTACTTC.

This chain connects TRBV12-5 to TRBJ1-2, with a possible D match to TRBD1 (5 bases). V gave up 5 bases and J gave up 8 bases, with 12 bases separating them. CDR3 size: 12 residues. CDR1 LGHNT and CDR2 FRNRAP come from the germline V gene. In nucleotides, the CDR3 is TGTGCTAGTGGTACGACAGTTGGCGGCTACACCTTC. Translated: CASGTTVGGYTF.

The chain uses TRBV7-9 and TRBJ2-3; D is possibly TRBD2 (5 bases). Germline lookup yields CDR1 SEHNR and CDR2 FQNEAQ (reference sequence). The CDR3 loop spans 16 amino acids. V was trimmed by 7 bases and J by 0 bases, leaving 17 bases between them. This CDR3 reads CASTARGSLSTDTQYF. CDR3 bases: TGTGCCAGCACTGCCCGGGGATCACTCAGCACAGATACGCAGTATTTT.

In this sample, this clone turned up a few times. The genes are TRBV18 and TRBJ1-1, with 8 bases identical to TRBD1. J was trimmed by 2 bases and V by 5 bases; bases with no gene match: 7. This CDR3 spans 15 amino acids. CDR1 and CDR2 from the germline V gene are KGHSH and LQKENI. DNA of the CDR3: TGTGCCAGCTCAGAAAGACAGGGGACCAACACTGAAGCTTTCTTT. It specifies CASSERQGTNTEAFF.

The J gene is TRBJ1-1, the V gene TRBV7-9; 8 bases map to TRBD1. J gave up 4 bases and V 8 bases, and 6 bases lay outside the gene matches. The CDR3 has 13 residues. Germline V gene lookup returns CDR1 SEHNR and CDR2 FQNEAQ (reference sequence). CDR3 nucleotides: TGTGCCAGCGCGGACAGGGTTGCCACTGAAGCTTTCTTT. Translation: CASADRVATEAFF.

The V gene is TRBV19, the J gene TRBJ2-1, with D tentatively TRBD2 (5 bases). The CDR3 contains 13 residues. CDR1 and CDR2 (germline): LNHDA, SQIVND (reference sequence). V was pared by 8 bases and J by 5 bases, with 13 bases between. This chain's CDR3 is CASRGLSNNEQFF. CDR3 DNA: TGTGCCAGTCGAGGGTTGTCGAACAATGAGCAGTTCTTC.

V and J are TRBV28 and TRBJ2-7; 10 positions agree with TRBD1. This CDR3 has 14 residues. The V gene's germline CDR1 is MDHEN and CDR2 SYDVKM. V trimming: 8 bases; J trimming: 7 bases; junction bases outside the gene matches: 11. CDR3 sequence reads: CASGGDRGSREQYF. The CDR3 coding sequence is TGTGCCAGCGGGGGGGACAGGGGTTCAAGGGAGCAGTACTTC. The entire variable domain, with the rest obtained from reference TRBV28 and TRBJ2-7, is as follows: DVKVTQSSRYLVKRTGEKVFLECVQDMDHENMFWYRQDPGLGLRLIYFSYDVKMKEKGDIPEGYSVSREKKERFSLILESASTNQTSMYLCASGGDRGSREQYFGPGTRLTVT.

The chain is built from TRBV27 and TRBJ2-1; D is perhaps TRBD2 (5 bases). CDR1 and CDR2 from the germline V gene are MNHEY and SMNVEV (reference sequence). The CDR3 contains 16 residues. Trimming cost V 5 bases and J 0 bases, with 14 bases left between them. For the CDR3, the DNA is TGTGCCAGCAGTAGAATAAGCGGCACCTCCTACAATGAGCAGTTCTTC. Protein sequence: CASSRISGTSYNEQFF.

The rearrangement links TRBV27 to TRBJ2-1, with D possibly matching TRBD1 (6 bases). CDR3 length equals 15 residues. Trimming took 3 bases from V and 6 from J, leaving 15 bases between them. The germline V gene encodes CDR1 MNHEY and CDR2 SMNVEV (reference sequence). CDR3 residues: CASSLQQGRGNEQFF. The CDR3 region has the DNA TGTGCCAGCAGTTTGCAACAGGGACGGGGCAATGAGCAGTTCTTC.

The chain is built from TRBV5-4 and TRBJ2-2; the match to TRBD2 covers 10 bases. Germline CDR1 is SGHNT and CDR2 is YYREEE (reference sequence). The CDR3 is 16 residues long. Trimming at V came to 2 bases and at J to 6 bases, leaving 7 bases not matched to a gene. As DNA, the CDR3 is TGTGCCAGCAGCTTCGAAGCGGGAGGGCCTGCCGGGGAGCTGTTTTTT. It encodes CASSFEAGGPAGELFF. The variable domain in full, completed from reference TRBV5-4 and TRBJ2-2, reads ETGVTQSPTHLIKTRGQQVTLRCSSQSGHNTVSWYQQALGQGPQFIFQYYREEENGRGNFPPRFSGLQFPNYSSELNVNALELDDSALYLCASSFEAGGPAGELFFGEGSRLTVL.

This chain uses TRBV7-9 with TRBJ2-2, with D perhaps matching TRBD2 (6 bases). Germline V gene data show CDR1 as SEHNR and CDR2 as FQNEAQ (reference sequence). The V gene lost 3 bases and the J gene lost 6 bases, with 14 bases spanning the gap. This CDR3 region has 15 residues. The CDR3, as DNA: TGTGCCAGCAGCTTTTTGCGGGACCAACCCGGGGAGCTGTTTTTT. Its protein product is CASSFLRDQPGELFF.

The V gene is TRBV27, the J gene TRBJ1-5, with D hard to call. Germline loops: CDR1 MNHEY, CDR2 SMNVEV (reference sequence). Trimming took 6 bases from V and 6 from J, leaving 15 bases between them. This CDR3 is built from 14 residues. The CDR3 sequence is CASRAAGSPQPQHF. CDR3 nucleotide sequence: TGTGCCAGCAGAGCCGCGGGCAGCCCTCAGCCCCAGCATTTT.

The V call is TRBV7-2, the J call TRBJ2-3, with a tentative D call TRBD2 (6 bases). There are 17 residues in the CDR3. V was pared by 1 base and J by 3 bases, with 17 bases between. Germline V lookup: CDR1 SGHTA, CDR2 FQGNSA. CDR3 protein: CASSLVAPGAGTDTQYF. CDR3 sequence (DNA): TGTGCCAGCAGCTTAGTAGCGCCGGGAGCCGGGACAGATACGCAGTATTTT.

The chain carries TRBV7-2 and TRBJ2-3; D unclear. Between the trimmed V and J ends, which lost 2 bases and 4 bases, there was a span of 4 bases. CDR1 and CDR2 from the germline V gene are SGHTA and FQGNSA. This CDR3 region has 12 residues. CDR3 sequence reads: CASSLSADTQYF. The CDR3 DNA reads TGTGCCAGCAGCTTAAGCGCAGATACGCAGTATTTT.

Here the CDR3 reads CASSLGQGANYGYTF. The CDR3 region has the DNA TGTGCCAGCAGCTTAGGGCAGGGGGCTAACTATGGCTACACCTTC. The chain links TRBV7-8 to TRBJ1-2; 7 bases map to TRBD1. Germline CDR1 reads SGHVS; CDR2 reads FQNEAQ. V lost 1 base, J lost 0 bases, and 2 bases stayed unmatched. This CDR3 has 15 residues.

This chain joins TRBV10-3 and TRBJ2-7; D is ambiguous. Germline CDR1 is ENHRY and CDR2 is SYGVKD. CDR3 length equals 15 residues. The V and J ends lost 0 bases and 5 bases respectively, with 14 bases between them. CDR3 sequence: CAISESNMRGNEQYF. The CDR3 coding sequence is TGTGCCATCAGTGAGTCAAATATGCGCGGAAACGAGCAGTACTTC.

The chain uses TRBV7-9 and TRBJ1-2, with TRBD1 matching 10 bases. This CDR3 has 15 residues. CDR1 is SEHNR and CDR2 is FQNEAQ in the germline V gene (reference sequence). V gave up 3 bases and J gave up 4 bases; unmatched junction bases: 5. CDR3 nucleotides: TGTGCCAGCAGCTTCGGGACAGGGGAATTCTATGGCTACACCTTC. Residues: CASSFGTGEFYGYTF. The variable domain in full, completed from reference TRBV7-9 and TRBJ1-2, reads DTGVSQNPRHKITKRGQNVTFRCDPISEHNRLYWYRQTLGQGPEFLTYFQNEAQLEKSRLLSDRFSAERPKGSFSTLEIQRTEQGDSAMYLCASSFGTGEFYGYTFGSGTRLTVV.

The V and J genes are TRBV28 and TRBJ1-4; the D is unclear. CDR3 size: 14 residues. Germline lookup yields CDR1 MDHEN and CDR2 SYDVKM. V lost 7 bases and J lost 4, with 13 bases in between. CDR3 protein: CASTPGSRNEKLFF. CDR3 coding DNA: TGTGCCAGCACCCCGGGATCCCGTAATGAAAAACTGTTTTTT.

The chain links TRBV19 to TRBJ2-2; the D gene is possibly TRBD2 (6 bases). The V end lost 5 bases, the J end lost 0 bases, and 16 bases lay between the germline ends. CDR3 length equals 17 residues. From germline, CDR1 is LNHDA and CDR2 SQIVND (reference sequence). The CDR3 DNA sequence: TGTGCCAGTAGTGCCCCGGGGGTAAATTCGAACACCGGGGAGCTGTTTTTT. It translates to CASSAPGVNSNTGELFF.

The chain joins TRBV27 to TRBJ2-6; D is possibly TRBD1 (6 bases). Trimming shortened V by 3 bases and J by 0 bases, and 15 bases separated the two germline ends. CDR3 size: 18 residues. The germline CDR1 and CDR2 sequences are MNHEY and SMNVEV (reference sequence). The DNA for the CDR3 is TGTGCCAGCAGTTTTAGGGGGTTAGGGGACTCTGGGGCCAACGTCCTGACTTTC. It translates to CASSFRGLGDSGANVLTF.